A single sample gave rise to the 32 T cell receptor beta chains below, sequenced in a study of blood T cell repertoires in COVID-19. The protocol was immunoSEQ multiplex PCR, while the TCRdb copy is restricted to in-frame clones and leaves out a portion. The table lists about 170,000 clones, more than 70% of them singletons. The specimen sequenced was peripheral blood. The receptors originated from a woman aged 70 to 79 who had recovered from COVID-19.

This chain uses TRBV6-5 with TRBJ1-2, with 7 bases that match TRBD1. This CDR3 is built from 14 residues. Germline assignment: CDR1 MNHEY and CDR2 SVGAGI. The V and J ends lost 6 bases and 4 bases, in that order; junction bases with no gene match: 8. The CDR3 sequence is CASSLSGGGYGYTF. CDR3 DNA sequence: TGTGCCAGCAGCCTCTCAGGGGGAGGCTATGGCTACACCTTC.

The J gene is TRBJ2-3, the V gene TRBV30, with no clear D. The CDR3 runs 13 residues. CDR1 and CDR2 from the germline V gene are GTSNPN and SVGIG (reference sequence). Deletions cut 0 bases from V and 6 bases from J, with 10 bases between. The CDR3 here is CAWSVARSDTQYF. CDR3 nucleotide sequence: TGTGCCTGGAGTGTGGCTAGATCGGATACGCAGTATTTT.

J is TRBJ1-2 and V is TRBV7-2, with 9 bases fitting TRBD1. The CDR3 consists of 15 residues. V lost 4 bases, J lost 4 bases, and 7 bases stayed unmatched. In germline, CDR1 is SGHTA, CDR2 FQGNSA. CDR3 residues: CASSSGTGRSYGYTF. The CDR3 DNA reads TGTGCCAGCAGCTCAGGGACAGGGAGGTCCTATGGCTACACCTTC.

The CDR3 loop is CASTPTLQGPFEAFF. The CDR3 DNA is TGTGCCAGCACCCCCACCCTGCAGGGCCCCTTTGAAGCTTTCTTT. The genes are TRBV6-5 and TRBJ1-1, with D possibly being TRBD1 (5 bases). Germline loops: CDR1 MNHEY, CDR2 SVGAGI. Trimming pared 7 bases from V and 7 bases from J, leaving 22 bases between. The length of the CDR3 is 15 residues.

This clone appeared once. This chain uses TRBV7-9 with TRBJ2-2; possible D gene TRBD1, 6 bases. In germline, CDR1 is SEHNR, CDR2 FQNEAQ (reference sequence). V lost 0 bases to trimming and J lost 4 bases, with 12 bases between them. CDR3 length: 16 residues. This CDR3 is CASSLAVTGSTGELFF. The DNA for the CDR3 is TGTGCCAGCAGCTTAGCGGTCACAGGGAGCACCGGGGAGCTGTTTTTT.

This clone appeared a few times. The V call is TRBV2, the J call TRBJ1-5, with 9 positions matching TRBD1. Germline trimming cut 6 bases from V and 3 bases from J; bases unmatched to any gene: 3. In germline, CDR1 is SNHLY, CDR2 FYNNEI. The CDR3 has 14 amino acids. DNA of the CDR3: TGTGCCAGCAGAGGGACAGGGAACAATCAGCCCCAGCATTTT. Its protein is CASRGTGNNQPQHF.

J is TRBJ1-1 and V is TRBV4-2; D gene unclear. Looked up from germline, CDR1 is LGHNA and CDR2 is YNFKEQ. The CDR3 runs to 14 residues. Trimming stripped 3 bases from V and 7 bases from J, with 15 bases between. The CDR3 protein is CASSHARGSGEAFF. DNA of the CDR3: TGTGCCAGCAGCCACGCTCGGGGTAGTGGTGAAGCTTTCTTT.

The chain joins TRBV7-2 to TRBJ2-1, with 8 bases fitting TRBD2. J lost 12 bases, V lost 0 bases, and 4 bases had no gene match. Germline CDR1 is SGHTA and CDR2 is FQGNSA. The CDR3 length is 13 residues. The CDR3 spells CASSLAQLAGQFF. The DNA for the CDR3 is TGTGCCAGCAGCTTAGCGCAGCTAGCGGGGCAGTTCTTC.

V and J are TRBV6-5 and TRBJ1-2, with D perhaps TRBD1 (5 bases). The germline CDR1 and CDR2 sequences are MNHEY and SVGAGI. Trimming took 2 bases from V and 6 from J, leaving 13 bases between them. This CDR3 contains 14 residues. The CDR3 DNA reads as TGTGCCAGCAGTTACGGGGGGGGACGTCATGGCTACACCTTC. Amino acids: CASSYGGGRHGYTF.

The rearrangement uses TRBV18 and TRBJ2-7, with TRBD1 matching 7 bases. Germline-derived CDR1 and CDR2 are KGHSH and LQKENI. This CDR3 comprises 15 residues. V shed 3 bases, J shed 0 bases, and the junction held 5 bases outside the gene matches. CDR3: CASSPRQGASYEQYF. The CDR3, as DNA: TGTGCCAGCTCACCCAGACAGGGTGCCTCCTACGAGCAGTACTTC.

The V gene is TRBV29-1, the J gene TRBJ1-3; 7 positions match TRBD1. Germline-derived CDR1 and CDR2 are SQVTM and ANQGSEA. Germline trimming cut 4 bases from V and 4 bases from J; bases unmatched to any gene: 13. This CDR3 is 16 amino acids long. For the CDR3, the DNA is TGCAGCGTTGGGTTTGGGACAGCAGGCGGAGGAAACACCATATATTTT. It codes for CSVGFGTAGGGNTIYF.

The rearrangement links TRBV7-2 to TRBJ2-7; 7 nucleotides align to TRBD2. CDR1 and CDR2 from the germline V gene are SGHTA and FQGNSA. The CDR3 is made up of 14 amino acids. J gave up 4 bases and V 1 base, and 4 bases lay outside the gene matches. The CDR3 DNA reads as TGTGCCAGCAGCTTAGTGTCTAGCGGATACGAGCAGTACTTC. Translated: CASSLVSSGYEQYF.

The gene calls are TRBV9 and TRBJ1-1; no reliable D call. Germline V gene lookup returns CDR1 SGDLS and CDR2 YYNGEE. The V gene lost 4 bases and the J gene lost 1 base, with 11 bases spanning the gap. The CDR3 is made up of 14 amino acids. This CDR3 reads CASSPRSANTEAFF. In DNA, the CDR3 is TGTGCCAGCAGCCCTAGATCCGCGAACACTGAAGCTTTCTTT.

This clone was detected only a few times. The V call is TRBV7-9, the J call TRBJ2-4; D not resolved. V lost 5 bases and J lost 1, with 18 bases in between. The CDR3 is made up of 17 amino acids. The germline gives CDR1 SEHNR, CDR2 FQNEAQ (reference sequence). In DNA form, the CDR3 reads TGTGCCAGCAGCCCAAAGTGGCGCCGGAGTGCCAAAAACATTCAGTACTTC. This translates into CASSPKWRRSAKNIQYF.

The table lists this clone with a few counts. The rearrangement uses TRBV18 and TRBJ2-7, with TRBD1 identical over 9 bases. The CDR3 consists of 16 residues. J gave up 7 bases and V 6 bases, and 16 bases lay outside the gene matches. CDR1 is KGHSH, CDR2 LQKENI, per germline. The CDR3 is CASSGPGTGYRTEQYF. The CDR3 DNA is TGTGCCAGCTCCGGCCCCGGGACAGGGTACCGGACGGAGCAGTACTTC.

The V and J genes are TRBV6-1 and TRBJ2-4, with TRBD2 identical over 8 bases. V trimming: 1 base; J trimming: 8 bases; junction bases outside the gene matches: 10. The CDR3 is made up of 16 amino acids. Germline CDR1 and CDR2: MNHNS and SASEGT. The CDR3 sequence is CASSEGVLADRDIQYF. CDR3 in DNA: TGTGCCAGCAGTGAAGGGGTACTAGCGGATAGGGACATTCAGTACTTC.

The CDR3 DNA follows: TGTGCCAGCAGCCCTAGGACAGGGTTCGGAAAACTGTTTTTT. Its translation is CASSPRTGFGKLFF. The chain carries TRBV14 and TRBJ1-4; the match to TRBD1 covers 8 bases. Losses at the gene ends were 4 bases for V and 10 bases for J; bases not matched to a gene: 8. Germline V CDR1 and CDR2: SGHDN, FVKESK. This CDR3 is built from 14 residues.

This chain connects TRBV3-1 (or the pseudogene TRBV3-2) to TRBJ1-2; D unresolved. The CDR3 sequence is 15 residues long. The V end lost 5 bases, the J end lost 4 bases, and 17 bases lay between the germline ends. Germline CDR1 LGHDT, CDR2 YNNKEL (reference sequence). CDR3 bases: TGTGCCAGCAGCAAAACCCCAGTGAGGAGCTATGGCTACACCTTC. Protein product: CASSKTPVRSYGYTF.

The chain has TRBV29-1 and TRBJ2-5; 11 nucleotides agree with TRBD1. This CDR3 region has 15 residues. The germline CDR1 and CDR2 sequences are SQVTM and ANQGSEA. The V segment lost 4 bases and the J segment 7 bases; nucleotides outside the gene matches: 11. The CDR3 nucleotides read TGCAGCGTTGCCGGGACAGGGGGTCGAGGAGGGACCCAGTACTTC. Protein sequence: CSVAGTGGRGGTQYF.

CDR3: CASSRVPYEQYF. DNA of the CDR3: TGTGCCAGCAGCCGGGTCCCCTACGAGCAGTACTTC. V gene TRBV5-4 combines with J gene TRBJ2-7; D is undetermined. The length of the CDR3 is 12 residues. In germline, CDR1 is SGHNT, CDR2 YYREEE (reference sequence). Trimming left V 4 bases short and J 2 bases short, with 7 bases between.

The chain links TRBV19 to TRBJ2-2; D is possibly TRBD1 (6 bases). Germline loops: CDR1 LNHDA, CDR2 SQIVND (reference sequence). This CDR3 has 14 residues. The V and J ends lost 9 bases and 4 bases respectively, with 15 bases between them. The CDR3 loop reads CASNRDWVTGELFF. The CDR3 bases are TGTGCCAGCAACAGGGATTGGGTCACCGGGGAGCTGTTTTTT.

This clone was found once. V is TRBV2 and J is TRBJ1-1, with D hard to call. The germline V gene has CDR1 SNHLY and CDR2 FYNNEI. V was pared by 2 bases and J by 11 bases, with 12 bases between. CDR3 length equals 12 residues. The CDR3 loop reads CASSEWWSEAFF. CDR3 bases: TGTGCCAGCAGTGAATGGTGGTCGGAGGCTTTCTTT.

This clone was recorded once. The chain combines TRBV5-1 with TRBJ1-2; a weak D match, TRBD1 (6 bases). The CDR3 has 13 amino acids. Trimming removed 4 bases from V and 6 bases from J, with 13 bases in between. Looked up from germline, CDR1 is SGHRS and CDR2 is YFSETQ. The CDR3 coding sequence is TGCGCCAGCAGCCGGAGCGGGGGCGATGGCTACACCTTC. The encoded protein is CASSRSGGDGYTF.

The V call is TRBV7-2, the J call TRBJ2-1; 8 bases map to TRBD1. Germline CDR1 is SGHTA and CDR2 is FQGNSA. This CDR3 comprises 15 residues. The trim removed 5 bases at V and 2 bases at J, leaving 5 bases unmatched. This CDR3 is CASSQGASTYNEQFF. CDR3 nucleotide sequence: TGTGCCAGCAGCCAGGGGGCTTCTACCTACAATGAGCAGTTCTTC.

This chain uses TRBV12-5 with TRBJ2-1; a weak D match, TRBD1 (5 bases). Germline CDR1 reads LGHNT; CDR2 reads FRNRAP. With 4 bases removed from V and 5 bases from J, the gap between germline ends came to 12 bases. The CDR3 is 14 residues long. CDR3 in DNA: TGTGCTAGTGGTTCGGGCAGGGAAAACAATGAGCAGTTCTTC. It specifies CASGSGRENNEQFF.

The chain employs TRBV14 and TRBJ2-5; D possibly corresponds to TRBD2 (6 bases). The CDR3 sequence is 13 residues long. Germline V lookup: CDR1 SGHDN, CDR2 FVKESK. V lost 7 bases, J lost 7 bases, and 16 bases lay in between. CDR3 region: CASKGGASGTQYF. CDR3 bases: TGTGCCAGCAAAGGCGGGGCCTCTGGGACCCAGTACTTC.

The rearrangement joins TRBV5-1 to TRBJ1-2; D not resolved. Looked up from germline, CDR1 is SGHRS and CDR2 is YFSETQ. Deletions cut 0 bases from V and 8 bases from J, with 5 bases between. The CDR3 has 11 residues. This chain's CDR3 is CASSLAQGYTF. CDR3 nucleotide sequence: TGCGCCAGCAGCTTGGCCCAGGGCTACACCTTC.

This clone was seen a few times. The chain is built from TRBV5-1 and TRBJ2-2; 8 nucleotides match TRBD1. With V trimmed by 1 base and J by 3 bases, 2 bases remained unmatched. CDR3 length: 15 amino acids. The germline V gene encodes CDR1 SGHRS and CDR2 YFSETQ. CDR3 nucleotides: TGCGCCAGCAGCTTGACAGGGGGGTACACCGGGGAGCTGTTTTTT. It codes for CASSLTGGYTGELFF.

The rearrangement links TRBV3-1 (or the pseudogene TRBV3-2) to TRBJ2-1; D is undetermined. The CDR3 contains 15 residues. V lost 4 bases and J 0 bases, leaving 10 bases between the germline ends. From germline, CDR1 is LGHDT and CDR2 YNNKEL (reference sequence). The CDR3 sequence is CASSPGPSSYNEQFF. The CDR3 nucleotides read TGTGCCAGCAGCCCGGGTCCTAGCTCCTACAATGAGCAGTTCTTC.

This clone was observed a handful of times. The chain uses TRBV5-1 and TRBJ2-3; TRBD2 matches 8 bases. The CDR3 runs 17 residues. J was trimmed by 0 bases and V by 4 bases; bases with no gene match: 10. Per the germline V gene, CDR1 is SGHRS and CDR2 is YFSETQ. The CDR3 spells CASSPRVSSGSTDTQYF. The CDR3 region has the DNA TGCGCCAGCAGCCCCCGGGTGTCTAGCGGGAGCACAGATACGCAGTATTTT.

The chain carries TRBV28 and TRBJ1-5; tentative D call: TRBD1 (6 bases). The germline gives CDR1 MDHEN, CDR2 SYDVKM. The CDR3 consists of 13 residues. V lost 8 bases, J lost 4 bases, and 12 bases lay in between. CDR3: CASRDTLNQPQHF. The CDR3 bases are TGTGCCAGCCGGGACACTCTGAATCAGCCCCAGCATTTT.

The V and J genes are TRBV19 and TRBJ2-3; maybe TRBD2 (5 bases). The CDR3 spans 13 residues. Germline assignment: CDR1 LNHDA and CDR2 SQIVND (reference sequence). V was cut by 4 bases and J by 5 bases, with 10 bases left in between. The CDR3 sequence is CASSSGSRDTQYF. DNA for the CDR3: TGTGCCAGTAGTAGCGGGTCGAGAGATACGCAGTATTTT.